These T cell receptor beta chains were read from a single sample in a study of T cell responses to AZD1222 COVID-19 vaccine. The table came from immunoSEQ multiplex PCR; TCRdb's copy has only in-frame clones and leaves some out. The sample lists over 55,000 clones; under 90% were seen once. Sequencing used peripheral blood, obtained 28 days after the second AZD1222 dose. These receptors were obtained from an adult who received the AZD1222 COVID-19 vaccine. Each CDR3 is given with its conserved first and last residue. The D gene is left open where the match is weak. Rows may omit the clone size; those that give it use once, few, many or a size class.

TGTGCCAGCAGTTACTGGGACAGGCCCAACTCTTACGAGCAGTACTTC	CASSYWDRPNSYEQYF	TRBV6-6	TRBJ2-7	TRBD1	NA
TGTGCCACCAGCAGAGAGCCCCAGGGTTTCAATGAGCAGTTCTTC	CATSREPQGFNEQFF	TRBV15	TRBJ2-1	NA	medium-sized
TGTGCCAGCAGCCCCCCCCGCGGGAGTACAGATACGCAGTATTTT	CASSPPRGSTDTQYF	TRBV7-9	TRBJ2-3	TRBD2	NA
TGTGCCAGCAGCTTAGCGCCGGGACAGACTTCCTACGAGCAGTACTTC	CASSLAPGQTSYEQYF	TRBV11-1	TRBJ2-7	TRBD1	NA
TGTGCCAGCAACGCCCGAGCGGGGGACAATGAGCAGTTCTTC	CASNARAGDNEQFF	TRBV6-5	TRBJ2-1	TRBD2	NA
TGTGCCAGCACCTGGGACAGGGTGACCTCCTACGAGCAGTACTTC	CASTWDRVTSYEQYF	TRBV7-9	TRBJ2-7	TRBD1	few
TGTGCCAGCAGCCCCCTGGCAGGGGCAGAGGGTGAAGCTTTCTTT	CASSPLAGAEGEAFF	TRBV11-1	TRBJ1-1	NA	NA
TGTGCCAGCAATAAAGGGGAGGGGTCCACCCTCCACTTT	CASNKGEGSTLHF	TRBV12-3/TRBV12-4	TRBJ1-6	NA	NA
TGTGCCAGTAGTAGCCCGTGGGCAGACCGCACAGATACGCAGTATTTT	CASSSPWADRTDTQYF	TRBV19	TRBJ2-3	NA	NA
TGTGCCAGCAGCCCCGGGTCCTACGAGCAGTACTTC	CASSPGSYEQYF	TRBV7-2	TRBJ2-7	NA	NA
TGTGCCAGCTCACCCCCAGGGATCGCCTACAATGAGCAGTTCTTC	CASSPPGIAYNEQFF	TRBV18	TRBJ2-1	NA	NA
TGTGCCAGCAGCGTACAGGAGATGATGAACACTGAAGCTTTCTTT	CASSVQEMMNTEAFF	TRBV5-6	TRBJ1-1	NA	once
TGTGCCAGCAGCCGTCCGGGACAGGGGGCTCATGAGCAGTTCTTC	CASSRPGQGAHEQFF	TRBV7-2	TRBJ2-1	TRBD1	NA
TGTGCCACCAGCCCCCCGGGGGCCCTCCAAGAGACCCAGTACTTC	CATSPPGALQETQYF	TRBV15	TRBJ2-5	NA	few
TGTGCCAGCAACCCCCGCCGGGATTCGGGCTACAATGAGCAGTTCTTC	CASNPRRDSGYNEQFF	TRBV7-2	TRBJ2-1	NA	NA
TGTGCCAGCACCCACGTAGGCAGAGCCTACGAGCAGTACTTC	CASTHVGRAYEQYF	TRBV6-5	TRBJ2-7	NA	NA
TGTGCCAGCAGTTCCCTTAACGACAGGGTTGGCACTGAAGCTTTCTTT	CASSSLNDRVGTEAFF	TRBV6-5	TRBJ1-1	TRBD1	NA
TGTGCCAGAAGCCAGGACAGGACAACTAACTATGGCTACACCTTC	CARSQDRTTNYGYTF	TRBV5-3	TRBJ1-2	TRBD1	NA
TGTGCCAGCAGCCATTTAGAGGGACTGAGCACAGATACGCAGTATTTT	CASSHLEGLSTDTQYF	TRBV3-1/TRBV3-2	TRBJ2-3	NA	NA
TGTGCCAGCAGCTTCCCACAGGCTCCAACTAATGAAAAACTGTTTTTT	CASSFPQAPTNEKLFF	TRBV7-9	TRBJ1-4	NA	NA
TGTGCCAGCAGCTCCGGGCCGGAGGGGGATACGCAGTATTTT	CASSSGPEGDTQYF	TRBV7-9	TRBJ2-3	NA	NA
TGTGCCAGCAGGACGGATAGCAATCAGCCCCAGCATTTT	CASRTDSNQPQHF	TRBV6-5	TRBJ1-5	NA	NA
TGTGCCAGCAGCCATTATGGGGGCCTCAATCAGCCCCAGCATTTT	CASSHYGGLNQPQHF	TRBV16	TRBJ1-5	NA	NA
TGCAGCGTTGACCCGGGACAGGGGGTGGGGGAGCAGTACTTC	CSVDPGQGVGEQYF	TRBV29-1	TRBJ2-7	TRBD1	NA
TGTGCCAGCAGCCCGGGGACAGTAAGCACAGATACGCAGTATTTT	CASSPGTVSTDTQYF	TRBV11-2	TRBJ2-3	TRBD1	NA
TGTGCCAGCAGTTCCCTCGACAGAATCTTCCGCGAGCAGTACTTC	CASSSLDRIFREQYF	TRBV6-2/TRBV6-3	TRBJ2-7	NA	NA
TGTGCCAGCAGCCTAAACAGGGGGGATCCTGGGGCCAACGTCCTGACTTTC	CASSLNRGDPGANVLTF	TRBV5-5	TRBJ2-6	TRBD1	NA
TGCAGCGTTCTGACAGGGGCACTCGACGAGCAGTACTTC	CSVLTGALDEQYF	TRBV29-1	TRBJ2-7	TRBD1	NA
TGTGCCACCAGCAGAGATCGCTCTGGAAACACCATATATTTT	CATSRDRSGNTIYF	TRBV15	TRBJ1-3	NA	NA
TGTGCCAGCAGTTACCGCGGGGGCGAAGAGACCCAGTACTTC	CASSYRGGEETQYF	TRBV6-2/TRBV6-3	TRBJ2-5	NA	NA
TGTGCCAGCAGTAGACAGCTTAATGAAAAACTGTTTTTT	CASSRQLNEKLFF	TRBV2	TRBJ1-4	NA	once
TGCGCCAGCAGCTTGGGTGGGAGTACGGGACTAAAATCCTACGAGCAGTACTTC	CASSLGGSTGLKSYEQYF	TRBV5-1	TRBJ2-7	TRBD2	NA
TGCGCCAGCAGCTTGGAGTCGAGAGATACGCAGTATTTT	CASSLESRDTQYF	TRBV5-1	TRBJ2-3	NA	once
TGCAGCGGGAAACAACAGGGTTACGAGCAGTACTTC	CSGKQQGYEQYF	TRBV29-1	TRBJ2-7	NA	NA
TGTGCCAGCAGCCAAGGACTAGCGGGGGTAAACAATGAGCAGTTCTTC	CASSQGLAGVNNEQFF	TRBV3-1/TRBV3-2	TRBJ2-1	TRBD2	few
TGTGCCGGCCGGACAGGGAGGGAAGATACGCAGTATTTT	CAGRTGREDTQYF	TRBV2	TRBJ2-3	NA	NA
TGTGCCAGCAGCCGGGACAGGGGGTACAATCAGCCCCAGCATTTT	CASSRDRGYNQPQHF	TRBV7-8	TRBJ1-5	TRBD1	NA
TGTGCCAGCAGCGCAAAAAGGAGAACCGGGGAGCTGTTTTTT	CASSAKRRTGELFF	TRBV7-9	TRBJ2-2	NA	NA
TGTGCCAGCAGCTTAGCCACGGGAAATCAGCCCCAGCATTTT	CASSLATGNQPQHF	TRBV7-8	TRBJ1-5	NA	NA
TGCGCCAGCAGCCAAGATCCCGGGACCCAGATCCTTTATGGCTACACCTTC	CASSQDPGTQILYGYTF	TRBV4-1	TRBJ1-2	NA	NA
TGCGCCAGCAGCTTGGGCGGGCAGGGGACTGAAGCTTTCTTT	CASSLGGQGTEAFF	TRBV5-1	TRBJ1-1	NA	NA
TGCGCCAGCAGCCACCGGACAGGGGGTATTCAGCCCCAGCATTTT	CASSHRTGGIQPQHF	TRBV4-1	TRBJ1-5	TRBD1	NA
TGTGCCAGCAGCCCACCCCCGACAGAGAACACTGAAGCTTTCTTT	CASSPPPTENTEAFF	TRBV5-4	TRBJ1-1	NA	NA
TGTGCCAGCAGCTGGACAGGCTACGAGCAGTACTTC	CASSWTGYEQYF	TRBV11-3	TRBJ2-7	TRBD1	NA
TGTGCCAGCAGCACCGACAGGGTTTACGAGCAGTACTTC	CASSTDRVYEQYF	TRBV5-6	TRBJ2-7	TRBD1	NA
TGTGCGTGGACCAGAGGCTTGAGGGAGACCCAGTACTTC	CAWTRGLRETQYF	TRBV30	TRBJ2-5	NA	NA
TGTGCCAGCAGCCCGCATGGGGGGAGCCAGCCCCAGCATTTT	CASSPHGGSQPQHF	TRBV28	TRBJ1-5	NA	NA
TGTGCCAGCAGCTTCGGAGGCACTAATGAAAAACTGTTTTTT	CASSFGGTNEKLFF	TRBV7-2	TRBJ1-4	NA	NA
TGTGCCAGCAGCAAAGATTTACAGCTCCAAGAGACCCAGTACTTC	CASSKDLQLQETQYF	TRBV21-1	TRBJ2-5	NA	NA
TGTGCCAGCAGCCAAGACCCCGGTGCCTACGAGCAGTACTTC	CASSQDPGAYEQYF	TRBV4-2	TRBJ2-7	NA	NA
TGTGCCAGCAGCCAAGCGGCAGCGAACACTGAAGCTTTCTTT	CASSQAAANTEAFF	TRBV14	TRBJ1-1	NA	NA